Ten or more counts support the clone carrying this T cell receptor (beta chain). Antigen unknown. CDR3 size: 13 residues. V lost 0 bases and J 13 bases, leaving 15 bases between the germline ends. Germline V lookup: CDR1 SGHVS, CDR2 FQNEAQ. These data come from a study of glioma-infiltrating T cells. Whole-study findings and limits: Non-neoplastic patients had below-expected tissue-blood divergence, while all gliomas exceeded expectation. Only very few CDR3 sequences appeared in both tissue and blood.

The iRepertoire nested amplicon-rescue multiplex PCR amplified TCR alpha and beta CDR3s from RNA. Input was roughly 85-400 ng of tissue mRNA or PBMC total RNA. TCRdb reprocessed the multiplex PCR reads with MiXCR, giving one entry per CDR3 protein. The sample lists around 190,000 distinct CDR3 sequences, more than 30% occurring once. The sequenced sample consisted of glioma tissue, nonneoplastic brain tissue, or PBMCs (not recorded which). The TCR sequence derives from a human donor with low-grade glioma or glioblastoma, undergoing nonglioma brain surgery, or in good health (not recorded which). V and J are TRBV7-8 and TRBJ1-1; D remains ambiguous. Here the CDR3 DNA reads TGTGCCAGCAGCTTAGCTACGGAACAGCGAAATTTCTTT. Protein: CASSLATEQRNFF.